The present T cell receptor (beta chain) was sequenced within a study of control samples from healthy donors and cancer patients. Generated by immunoSEQ multiplex PCR, the TCRdb table keeps only in-frame clones and is missing some. This table has 52,000 or so clones, 90% to 95% appearing once. The V gene's germline CDR1 is SGHTA and CDR2 FQGTGA. This CDR3 region has 15 residues. Trimming removed 5 bases at V and 1 base at J, with 13 bases between. The chain employs TRBV7-3 and TRBJ2-3; the D is unclear. This clonotype originated in a man aged 25 to 40 in good health. The source material was blood. The CDR3 is CASSPGPSRTDTQYF. The CDR3, as DNA: TGTGCCAGCAGCCCCGGGCCCTCTCGCACAGATACGCAGTATTTT. Combining the CDR3 with reference TRBV7-3 and TRBJ2-3 gives the whole variable domain GAGVSQTPSNKVTEKGKYVELRCDPISGHTALYWYRQSLGQGPEFLIYFQGTGAADDSGLPNDRFFAVRPEGSVSTLKIQRTERGDSAVYLCASSPGPSRTDTQYFGPGTRLTVL.